The 11 T cell receptor beta chains in this list originate from one sample, sequenced in a study of identical twins. TCRdb independently ran MiXCR on the 5' RACE reads; one entry per CDR3 protein. The sample yields fewer than 550,000 distinct CDR3 sequences, 13% to 15% seen once. The sample also formed part of further work on yellow fever vaccine responses in identical twins.

The sample was CD4+ T cells sorted from blood. These receptors came from a woman under 30 in good health.

With respect to this clonotype: One end of the junction varies from germline; a read error may be responsible. The CDR3, as DNA: TGCTGTGCTAGAGTAGACAGGTCGATTTTCCATGAGCAGTTCTTC. It yields the protein CCARVDRSIFHEQFF. The rearrangement joins TRBV20-1 to TRBJ2-1, with D tentatively TRBD1 (6 bases). There are 15 residues in the CDR3. The germline gives CDR1 DFQATT, CDR2 SNEGSKA (reference sequence).

This clonotype was picked up a small number of times. The chain combines TRBV12-3 or TRBV12-4 with TRBJ1-1, with 7 bases matching TRBD1. V lost 4 bases and J lost 0; bases outside the gene matches: 8. This CDR3 spans 16 amino acids. CDR3 in amino acids: CASSYGRGIMNTEAFF. The CDR3 region has the DNA TGTGCCAGCAGTTACGGCAGGGGGATCATGAACACTGAAGCTTTCTTT.

In its sample, this clonotype was seen a few times. The V call is TRBV29-1, the J call TRBJ2-3; 9 bases agree with TRBD2. The J segment lost 0 bases and the V segment lost 4 bases, leaving 5 bases of the junction unmatched. CDR3 length equals 15 residues. Germline V gene sequence: CDR1 SQVTM, CDR2 ANQGSEA. CDR3 sequence: CSVGVTSGSTDTQYF. CDR3 bases: TGCAGCGTTGGGGTGACTAGCGGCAGCACAGATACGCAGTATTTT.

CDR3 in amino acids: CASSLDGGSRTGELFF. CDR3 coding DNA: TGCGCCAGCAGCTTGGATGGCGGGAGTCGGACCGGGGAGCTGTTTTTT. This chain links TRBV5-1 with TRBJ2-2, with 7 bases lining up with TRBD2. The V gene's germline CDR1 is SGHRS and CDR2 YFSETQ. The ends lost 0 bases at V and 5 bases at J; junction bases unmatched: 7. This CDR3 is 16 amino acids long. The full variable domain, rest sourced from reference TRBV5-1 and TRBJ2-2, is KAGVTQTPRYLIKTRGQQVTLSCSPISGHRSVSWYQQTPGQGLQFLFEYFSETQRNKGNFPGRFSGRQFSNSRSEMNVSTLELGDSALYLCASSLDGGSRTGELFFGEGSRLTVL.

J is TRBJ1-5 and V is TRBV10-3; D perhaps matches TRBD1 (6 bases). The V end was cut by 2 bases, the J end by 2 bases, with 13 bases between. The CDR3 covers 16 residues. CDR1 is ENHRY and CDR2 is SYGVKD in the germline V gene. CDR3 sequence: CAISEPTGRGNQPQHF. DNA of the CDR3: TGTGCCATCAGTGAGCCGACAGGTCGCGGCAATCAGCCCCAGCATTTT.

This clonotype was detected ten times or more. V gene TRBV4-1 combines with J gene TRBJ2-1; 8 nucleotides align to TRBD2. This CDR3 contains 17 residues. The V and J ends lost 3 bases and 3 bases, in that order; junction bases with no gene match: 10. Germline V gene sequence: CDR1 MGHRA, CDR2 YSYEKL. The CDR3 nucleotides are TGCGCCAGCAGCCAGGGGCTACTAGCGGAAATCTACAATGAGCAGTTCTTC. Encoded protein: CASSQGLLAEIYNEQFF.

This rearrangement joins TRBV28 to TRBJ2-3; 12 bases are a match to TRBD2. Germline V gives CDR1 MDHEN, CDR2 SYDVKM. Losses at the gene ends were 5 bases for V and 1 base for J; bases not matched to a gene: 4. The CDR3 contains 16 residues. The CDR3 spells CASSPTSGGRTDTQYF. CDR3 coding DNA: TGTGCCAGCAGTCCGACTAGCGGGGGCCGCACAGATACGCAGTATTTT.

The rearrangement uses TRBV6-1 and TRBJ1-2; D is unclear. Trimming cost V 5 bases and J 0 bases, with 16 bases left between them. The length of the CDR3 is 16 residues. Germline V CDR1 and CDR2: MNHNS, SASEGT. CDR3 in DNA: TGTGCCAGCAGTCCTAGCCGGTCAAGGGCTAACTATGGCTACACCTTC. Its translation is CASSPSRSRANYGYTF.

Of note for this clonotype: A much larger clone differs by one base, so this may be a read error. The chain recombines TRBV5-1 with TRBJ1-1; no firm D call. The CDR3 has 13 residues. Looked up from germline, CDR1 is SGHRS and CDR2 is YFSETQ. The ends were cut back, 0 bases at V and 3 bases at J, with 6 bases in the middle. CDR3 sequence (DNA): TGCGCCAGCAGCTTGGTACAGCACACTGAAGCTTTCTTT. Encoded protein: CASSLVQHTEAFF.

The chain carries TRBV4-1 and TRBJ2-5; no firm D call. Per germline, CDR1 MGHRA and CDR2 YSYEKL. The CDR3 runs 15 residues. Trimming left V 0 bases short and J 1 base short, with 9 bases between. Written as DNA, the CDR3 is TGCGCCAGCAGCCAAGATCGAGGAACCCAAGAGACCCAGTACTTC. This encodes CASSQDRGTQETQYF.

This clonotype has only a few counts. The V call is TRBV6-5, the J call TRBJ2-3; the D gene is possibly TRBD1 (6 bases). This CDR3 is built from 15 residues. Germline V lookup: CDR1 MNHEY, CDR2 SVGAGI. V was shortened by 4 bases and J by 4 bases, with 15 bases between the two germline ends. CDR3 in amino acids: CASSSPGQIADTQYF. As DNA, the CDR3 is TGTGCCAGCAGTTCACCGGGACAAATAGCAGATACGCAGTATTTT.